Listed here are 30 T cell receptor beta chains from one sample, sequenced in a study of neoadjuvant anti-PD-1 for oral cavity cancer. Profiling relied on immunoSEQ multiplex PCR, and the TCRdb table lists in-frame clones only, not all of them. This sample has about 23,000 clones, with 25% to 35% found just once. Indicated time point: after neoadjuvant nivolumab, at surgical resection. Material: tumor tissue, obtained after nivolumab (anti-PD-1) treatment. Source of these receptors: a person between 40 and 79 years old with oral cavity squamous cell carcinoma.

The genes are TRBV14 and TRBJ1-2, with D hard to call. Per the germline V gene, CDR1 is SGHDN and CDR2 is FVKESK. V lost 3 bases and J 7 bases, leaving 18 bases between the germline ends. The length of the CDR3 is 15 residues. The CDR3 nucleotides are TGTGCCAGCAGCCATTTGAGAGGGCTACTAACTGGCTACACCTTC. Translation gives CASSHLRGLLTGYTF.

The CDR3 loop is CASSLFRSSGNEQFF. CDR3 coding DNA: TGCGCCAGCAGCTTGTTCCGGTCTAGCGGGAATGAGCAGTTCTTC. The V and J genes are TRBV5-1 and TRBJ2-1, with 8 bases identical to TRBD2. The germline V gene has CDR1 SGHRS and CDR2 YFSETQ. CDR3 length equals 15 residues. With 1 base clipped from V and 7 bases from J, the junction kept 7 bases outside the gene matches.

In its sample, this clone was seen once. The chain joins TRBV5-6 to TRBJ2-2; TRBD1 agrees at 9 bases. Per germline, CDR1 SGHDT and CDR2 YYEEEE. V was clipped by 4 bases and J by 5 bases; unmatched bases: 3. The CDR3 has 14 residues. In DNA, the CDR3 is TGTGCCAGCAGCGCGGGGACAGGGACCGGGGAGCTGTTTTTT. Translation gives CASSAGTGTGELFF. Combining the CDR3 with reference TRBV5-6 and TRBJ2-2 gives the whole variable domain DAGVTQSPTHLIKTRGQQVTLRCSPKSGHDTVSWYQQALGQGPQFIFQYYEEEERQRGNFPDRFSGHQFPNYSSELNVNALLLGDSALYLCASSAGTGTGELFFGEGSRLTVL.

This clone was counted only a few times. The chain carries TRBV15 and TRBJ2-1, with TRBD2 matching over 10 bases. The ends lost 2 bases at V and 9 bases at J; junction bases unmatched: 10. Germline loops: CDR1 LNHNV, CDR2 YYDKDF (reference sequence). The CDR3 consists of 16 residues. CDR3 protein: CATSRTRLAGVSEQFF. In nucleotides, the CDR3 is TGTGCCACCAGCAGAACCCGCCTAGCGGGAGTTAGTGAGCAGTTCTTC.

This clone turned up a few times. The CDR3 sequence: CASSQGGRDEQFF. The CDR3, as DNA: TGTGCCAGCAGCCAAGGCGGGAGGGATGAGCAGTTCTTC. The chain links TRBV4-2 to TRBJ2-1; 9 nucleotides agree with TRBD2. The CDR3 length is 13 residues. V lost 1 base, J lost 8 bases, and 0 bases stayed unmatched. The germline CDR1 and CDR2 sequences are LGHNA and YNFKEQ.

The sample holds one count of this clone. CDR3 nucleotides: TGTGCCAGCAGTGGCCGGGACAGCGCGTACTACGAGCAGTACTTC. Encoded protein: CASSGRDSAYYEQYF. The rearrangement uses TRBV6-1 and TRBJ2-7, with 7 bases matching TRBD1. V was pared by 4 bases and J by 3 bases, with 9 bases of the junction left unmatched. From germline, CDR1 is MNHNS and CDR2 SASEGT. The CDR3 covers 15 residues.

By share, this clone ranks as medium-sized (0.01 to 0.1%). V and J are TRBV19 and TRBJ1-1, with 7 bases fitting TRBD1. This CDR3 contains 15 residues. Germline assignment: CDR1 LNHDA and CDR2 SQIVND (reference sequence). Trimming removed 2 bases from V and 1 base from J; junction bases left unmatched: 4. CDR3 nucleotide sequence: TGTGCCAGTAGTATAACAGGGGTAGGGAACACTGAAGCTTTCTTT. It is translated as CASSITGVGNTEAFF.

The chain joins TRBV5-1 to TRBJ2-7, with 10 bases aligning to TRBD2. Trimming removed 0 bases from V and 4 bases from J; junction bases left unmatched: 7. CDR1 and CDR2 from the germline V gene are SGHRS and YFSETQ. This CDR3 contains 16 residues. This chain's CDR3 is CASSLALAGEGYEQYF. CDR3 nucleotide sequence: TGCGCCAGCAGCTTGGCCCTAGCGGGAGAAGGGTACGAGCAGTACTTC.

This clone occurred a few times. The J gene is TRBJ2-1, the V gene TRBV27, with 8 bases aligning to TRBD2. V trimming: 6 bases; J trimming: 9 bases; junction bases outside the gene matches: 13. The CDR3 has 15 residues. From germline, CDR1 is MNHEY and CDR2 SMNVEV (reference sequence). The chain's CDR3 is CASRGSAGVSGEQFF. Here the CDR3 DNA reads TGTGCCAGCAGGGGTTCAGCGGGAGTCAGCGGTGAGCAGTTCTTC.

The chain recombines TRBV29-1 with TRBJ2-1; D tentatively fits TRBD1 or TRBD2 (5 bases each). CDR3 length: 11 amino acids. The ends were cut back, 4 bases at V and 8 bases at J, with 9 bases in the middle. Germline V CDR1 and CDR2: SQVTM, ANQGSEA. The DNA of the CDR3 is TGCAGCGTTGGAGGGGTCGATGAGCAGTTCTTC. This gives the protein CSVGGVDEQFF.

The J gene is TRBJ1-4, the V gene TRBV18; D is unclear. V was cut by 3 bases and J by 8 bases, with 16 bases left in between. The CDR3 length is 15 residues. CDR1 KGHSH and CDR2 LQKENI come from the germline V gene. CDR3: CASSPPEWVGEKLFF. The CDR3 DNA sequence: TGTGCCAGCTCACCCCCGGAATGGGTGGGAGAAAAACTGTTTTTT.

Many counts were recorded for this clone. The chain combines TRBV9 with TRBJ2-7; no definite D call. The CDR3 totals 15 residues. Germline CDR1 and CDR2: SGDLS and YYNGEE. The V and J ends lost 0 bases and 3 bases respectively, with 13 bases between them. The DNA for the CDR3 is TGTGCCAGCAGCGTAGGCTGGGGTCATAACTACGAGCAGTACTTC. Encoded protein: CASSVGWGHNYEQYF.

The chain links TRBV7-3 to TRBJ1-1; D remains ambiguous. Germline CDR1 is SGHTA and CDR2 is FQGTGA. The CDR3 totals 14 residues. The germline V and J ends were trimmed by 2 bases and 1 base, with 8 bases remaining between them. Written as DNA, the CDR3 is TGTGCCAGCAGCTTACGAAGGGCGAACACTGAAGCTTTCTTT. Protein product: CASSLRRANTEAFF. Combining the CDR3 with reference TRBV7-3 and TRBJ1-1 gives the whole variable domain GAGVSQTPSNKVTEKGKYVELRCDPISGHTALYWYRQSLGQGPEFLIYFQGTGAADDSGLPNDRFFAVRPEGSVSTLKIQRTERGDSAVYLCASSLRRANTEAFFGQGTRLTVV.

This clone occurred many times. CDR3 nucleotides: TGTGCCAGCAGGGCCACGGACAGGGGGATAACCGAGCAGTACTTC. Translated: CASRATDRGITEQYF. The chain recombines TRBV6-1 with TRBJ2-7; 10 positions match TRBD1. Germline V gene lookup returns CDR1 MNHNS and CDR2 SASEGT. The CDR3 sequence is 15 residues long. Trimming at V came to 6 bases and at J to 6 bases, leaving 11 bases not matched to a gene.

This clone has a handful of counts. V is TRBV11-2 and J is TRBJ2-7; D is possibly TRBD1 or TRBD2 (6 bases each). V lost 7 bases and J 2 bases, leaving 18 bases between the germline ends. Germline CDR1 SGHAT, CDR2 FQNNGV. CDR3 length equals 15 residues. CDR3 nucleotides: TGTGCCAGCACCCCACTAGGGGGGTATCCCTACGAGCAGTACTTC. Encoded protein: CASTPLGGYPYEQYF.

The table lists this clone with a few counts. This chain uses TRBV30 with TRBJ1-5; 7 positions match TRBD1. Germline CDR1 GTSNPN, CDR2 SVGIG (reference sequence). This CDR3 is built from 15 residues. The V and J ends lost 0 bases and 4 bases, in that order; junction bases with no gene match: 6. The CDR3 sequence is CAWSVGGAVNQPQHF. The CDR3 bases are TGTGCCTGGAGTGTAGGGGGCGCGGTAAATCAGCCCCAGCATTTT.

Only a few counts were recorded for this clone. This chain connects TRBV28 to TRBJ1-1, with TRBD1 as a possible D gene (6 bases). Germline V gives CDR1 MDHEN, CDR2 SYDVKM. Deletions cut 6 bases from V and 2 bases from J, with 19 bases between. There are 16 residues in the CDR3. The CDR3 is CASRGGGALRNTEAFF. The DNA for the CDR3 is TGTGCCAGCAGGGGAGGGGGAGCCCTTAGAAACACTGAAGCTTTCTTT.

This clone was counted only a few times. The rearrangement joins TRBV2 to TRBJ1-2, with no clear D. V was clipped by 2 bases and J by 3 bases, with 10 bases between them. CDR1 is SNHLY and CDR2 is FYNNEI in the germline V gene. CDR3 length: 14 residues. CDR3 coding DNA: TGTGCCAGCAGTGAAATCCGTTCTTACTATGGCTACACCTTC. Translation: CASSEIRSYYGYTF.

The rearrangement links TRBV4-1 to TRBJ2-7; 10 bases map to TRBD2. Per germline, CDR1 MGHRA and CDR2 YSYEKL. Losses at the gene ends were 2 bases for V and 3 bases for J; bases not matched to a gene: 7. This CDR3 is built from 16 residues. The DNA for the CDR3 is TGCGCCAGCAGCCAAACCCTTTTAGCGGGAGGCTACGAGCAGTACTTC. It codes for CASSQTLLAGGYEQYF.

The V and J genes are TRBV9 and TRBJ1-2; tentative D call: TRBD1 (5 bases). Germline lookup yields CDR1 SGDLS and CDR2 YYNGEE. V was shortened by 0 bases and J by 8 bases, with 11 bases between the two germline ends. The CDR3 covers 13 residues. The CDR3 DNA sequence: TGTGCCAGCAGCGTAGATTTGGAGGGGGGCTACACCTTC. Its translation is CASSVDLEGGYTF.

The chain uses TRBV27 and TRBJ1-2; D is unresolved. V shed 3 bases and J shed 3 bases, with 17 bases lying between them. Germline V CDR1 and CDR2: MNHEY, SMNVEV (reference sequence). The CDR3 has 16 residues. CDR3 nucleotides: TGTGCCAGCAGTTTCTCTTACCCGGCGACTGACTATGGCTACACCTTC. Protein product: CASSFSYPATDYGYTF.

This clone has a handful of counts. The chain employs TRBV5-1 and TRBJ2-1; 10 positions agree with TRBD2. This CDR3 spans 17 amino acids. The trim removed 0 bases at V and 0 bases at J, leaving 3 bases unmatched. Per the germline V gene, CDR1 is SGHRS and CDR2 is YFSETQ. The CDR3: CASSLGLAGASYNEQFF. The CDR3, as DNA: TGCGCCAGCAGCTTGGGGCTAGCGGGGGCCTCCTACAATGAGCAGTTCTTC.

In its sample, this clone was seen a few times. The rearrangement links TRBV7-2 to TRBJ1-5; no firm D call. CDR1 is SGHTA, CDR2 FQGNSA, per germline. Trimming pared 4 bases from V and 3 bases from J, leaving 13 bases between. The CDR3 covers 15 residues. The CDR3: CASSSRLVTNQPQHF. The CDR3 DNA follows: TGTGCCAGCAGCTCCAGACTGGTAACCAATCAGCCCCAGCATTTT.

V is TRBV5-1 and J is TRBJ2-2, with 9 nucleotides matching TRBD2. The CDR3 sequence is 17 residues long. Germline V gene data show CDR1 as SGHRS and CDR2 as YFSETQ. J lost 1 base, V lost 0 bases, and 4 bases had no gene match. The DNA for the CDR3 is TGCGCCAGCAGCTTGGCCAGTAGCGGGGGGAACACCGGGGAGCTGTTTTTT. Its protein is CASSLASSGGNTGELFF.

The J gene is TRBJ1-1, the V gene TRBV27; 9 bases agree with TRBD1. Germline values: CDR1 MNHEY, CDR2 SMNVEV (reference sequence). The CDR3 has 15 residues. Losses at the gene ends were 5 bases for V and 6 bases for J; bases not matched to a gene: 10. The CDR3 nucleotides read TGTGCCAGCAGTCCGATGACAGGGGGAATGCCTGAAGCTTTCTTT. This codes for CASSPMTGGMPEAFF.

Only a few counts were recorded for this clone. The CDR3 loop reads CASSQESGNPYGYTF. As DNA, the CDR3 is TGCGCCAGCAGCCAAGAAAGCGGGAACCCCTATGGCTACACCTTC. The rearrangement joins TRBV4-1 to TRBJ1-2; D unclear. This CDR3 comprises 15 residues. V dropped 0 bases and J dropped 4 bases, with 12 bases sitting between them. The germline gives CDR1 MGHRA, CDR2 YSYEKL.

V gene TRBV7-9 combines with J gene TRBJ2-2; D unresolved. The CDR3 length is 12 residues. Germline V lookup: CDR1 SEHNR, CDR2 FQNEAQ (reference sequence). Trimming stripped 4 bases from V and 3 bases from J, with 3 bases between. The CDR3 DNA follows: TGTGCCAGCAGCTGGGACACCGGGGAGCTGTTTTTT. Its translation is CASSWDTGELFF. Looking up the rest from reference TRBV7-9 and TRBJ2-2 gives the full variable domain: DTGVSQNPRHKITKRGQNVTFRCDPISEHNRLYWYRQTLGQGPEFLTYFQNEAQLEKSRLLSDRFSAERPKGSFSTLEIQRTEQGDSAMYLCASSWDTGELFFGEGSRLTVL.

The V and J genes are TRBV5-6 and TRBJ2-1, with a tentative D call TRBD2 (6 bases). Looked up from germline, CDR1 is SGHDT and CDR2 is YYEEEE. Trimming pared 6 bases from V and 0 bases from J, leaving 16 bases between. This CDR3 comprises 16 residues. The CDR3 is CASTRASAGSYNEQFF. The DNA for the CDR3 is TGTGCCAGCACCAGGGCTAGCGCGGGCTCCTACAATGAGCAGTTCTTC.

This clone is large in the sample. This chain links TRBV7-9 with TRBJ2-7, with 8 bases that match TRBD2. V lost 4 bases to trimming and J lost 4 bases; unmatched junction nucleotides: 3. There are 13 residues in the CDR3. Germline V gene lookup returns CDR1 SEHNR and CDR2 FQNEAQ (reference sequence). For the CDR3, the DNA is TGTGCCAGCAGCTCGACTAGCGCTTACGAGCAGTACTTC. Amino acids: CASSSTSAYEQYF.

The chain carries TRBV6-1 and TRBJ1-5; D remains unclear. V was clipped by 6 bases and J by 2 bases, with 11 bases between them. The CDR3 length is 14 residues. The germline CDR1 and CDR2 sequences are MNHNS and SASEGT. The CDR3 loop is CASRGAAGNQPQHF. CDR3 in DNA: TGTGCCAGCAGGGGAGCCGCCGGCAATCAGCCCCAGCATTTT.